One and the same sample provided the 18 T cell receptor beta chains below, sequenced in a study of shared clonotypes between healthy human individuals. Profiling relied on immunoSEQ multiplex PCR, and the TCRdb table lists in-frame clones only, not all of them. The sample yields some 1,400,000 clones, 95% to 97% seen once. The sequenced sample was naive CD4+ T cells sorted from blood. Subset of the sample: CD45RA+ positively selected. The receptor set was obtained from a young man in good health.

The chain couples TRBV10-2 to TRBJ2-1; D call uncertain. From germline, CDR1 is WSHSY and CDR2 SAAADI. V lost 4 bases, J lost 4 bases, and 14 bases lay in between. The CDR3 is made up of 15 amino acids. CDR3 sequence (DNA): TGCGCCAGCAGTGTTCAAGGGTTCCCTTACAATGAGCAGTTCTTC. Translating it yields CASSVQGFPYNEQFF.

The chain employs TRBV7-9 and TRBJ1-1; D gene unclear. Germline values: CDR1 SEHNR, CDR2 FQNEAQ (reference sequence). This CDR3 is built from 13 residues. Between the trimmed V and J ends, which lost 1 base and 9 bases, there was a span of 12 bases. The CDR3 sequence is CASSLDGSGKAFF. The CDR3 nucleotides read TGTGCCAGCAGCTTAGACGGGTCGGGGAAAGCTTTCTTT.

The chain uses TRBV30 and TRBJ2-6, with TRBD1 identical over 8 bases. This CDR3 is built from 16 residues. Germline V gene lookup returns CDR1 GTSNPN and CDR2 SVGIG (reference sequence). Losses at the gene ends were 7 bases for V and 0 bases for J; bases not matched to a gene: 8. CDR3 sequence (DNA): TGTGCCTACGCGACAGGGGCCAACTCTGGGGCCAACGTCCTGACTTTC. Protein product: CAYATGANSGANVLTF.

The CDR3 spells CAIRAQGAAYF. CDR3 DNA sequence: TGTGCCATCAGAGCGCAGGGGGCTGCGTACTTC. The rearrangement joins TRBV10-3 to TRBJ2-7, with 8 bases that match TRBD1. The CDR3 contains 11 residues. Trimming took 6 bases from V and 12 from J; bases not matched to a gene: 7. The germline CDR1 and CDR2 sequences are ENHRY and SYGVKD.

DNA for the CDR3: TGTGCCAGCAGCCCCTACGAGCAGTACTTC. It is translated as CASSPYEQYF. This rearrangement joins TRBV21-1 to TRBJ2-7. TRBV21-1 is flagged as a pseudogene. CDR3 size: 10 residues.

The chain combines TRBV9 with TRBJ1-2; weak D call: TRBD1 (6 bases). The CDR3 contains 13 residues. The ends were cut back, 3 bases at V and 5 bases at J, with 11 bases in the middle. CDR1 and CDR2 from the germline V gene are SGDLS and YYNGEE. In nucleotides, the CDR3 is TGTGCCAGCAGCGCATCAGGGACATATGGCTACACCTTC. It translates to CASSASGTYGYTF.

The chain combines TRBV5-8 with TRBJ2-1; D perhaps matches TRBD1 (6 bases). The germline V gene encodes CDR1 SGHTS and CDR2 YDEGEE. CDR3 length equals 13 residues. V was shortened by 4 bases and J by 10 bases, with 15 bases between the two germline ends. CDR3 protein: CASSRKGGGEQFF. CDR3 DNA: TGTGCCAGCAGCCGAAAAGGGGGTGGCGAGCAGTTCTTC.

The chain carries TRBV6-5 and TRBJ2-7; possibly TRBD2 for D (6 bases). The CDR3 has 13 amino acids. Trimming removed 6 bases from V and 5 bases from J, with 14 bases in between. In germline, CDR1 is MNHEY, CDR2 SVGAGI. CDR3 coding DNA: TGTGCCAGCAGGCCGGGCGGGGCAAACGAGCAGTACTTC. Translated, it gives CASRPGGANEQYF.

The chain links TRBV19 to TRBJ2-3, with 10 bases that match TRBD2. Germline CDR1 and CDR2: LNHDA and SQIVND (reference sequence). V shed 4 bases and J 2 bases; nucleotides not matched to a gene: 6. The length of the CDR3 is 16 residues. CDR3 loop: CASSRVAGGFTDTQYF. In DNA form, the CDR3 reads TGTGCCAGTAGTAGGGTAGCGGGAGGTTTCACAGATACGCAGTATTTT.

The genes are TRBV4-2 and TRBJ1-3; possibly TRBD1 for D (6 bases). V lost 1 base, J lost 0 bases, and 16 bases lay in between. The CDR3 is made up of 18 amino acids. The germline V gene has CDR1 LGHNA and CDR2 YNFKEQ. CDR3 sequence reads: CASSQVETGAYSGNTIYF. CDR3 in DNA: TGTGCCAGCAGCCAAGTAGAGACAGGAGCTTACTCTGGAAACACCATATATTTT.

J is TRBJ2-4 and V is TRBV21-1; TRBD1, the D gene given by the table, was not confirmed from the DNA. TRBV21-1 is tagged as a pseudogene. CDR3 length: 15 residues. The CDR3 is CASSKEKADRGGRYF. As DNA, the CDR3 is TGTGCCAGCAGCAAAGAGAAGGCGGACAGGGGGGGTCGGTACTTC.

This chain joins TRBV7-6 and TRBJ2-1; D perhaps matches TRBD2 (5 bases). The germline V gene encodes CDR1 SGHVS and CDR2 FNYEAQ. Trimming removed 5 bases at V and 1 base at J, with 15 bases between. The CDR3 sequence is 16 residues long. Here the CDR3 reads CASSPRGSSSYNEQFF. CDR3 DNA sequence: TGTGCCAGCAGCCCCCGGGGTAGCTCTTCCTACAATGAGCAGTTCTTC.

The chain carries TRBV2 and TRBJ2-2, with D possibly matching TRBD2 (6 bases). The germline CDR1 and CDR2 sequences are SNHLY and FYNNEI. With 7 bases removed from V and 7 bases from J, the gap between germline ends came to 13 bases. CDR3 size: 13 residues. The CDR3, as DNA: TGTGCCAGCAATCCCGGGAGCTACGGGGAGCTGTTTTTT. Translation gives CASNPGSYGELFF. The variable domain in full, completed from reference TRBV2 and TRBJ2-2, reads EPEVTQTPSHQVTQMGQEVILRCVPISNHLYFYWYRQILGQKVEFLVSFYNNEISEKSEIFDDQFSVERPDGSNFTLKIRSTKLEDSAMYFCASNPGSYGELFFGEGSRLTVL.

This clone showed up just once. This sequence joins TRBV5-1 and TRBJ2-5, with 11 bases aligning to TRBD1. Germline CDR1 reads SGHRS; CDR2 reads YFSETQ. The CDR3 runs to 15 residues. V dropped 7 bases and J dropped 3; count of bases not matched to a gene: 8. The CDR3 is CASFKRDRGKETQYF. As DNA, the CDR3 is TGCGCCAGCTTCAAACGGGACAGGGGGAAAGAGACCCAGTACTTC.

This sequence joins TRBV5-6 and TRBJ2-5; 11 nucleotides align to TRBD1. Germline V lookup: CDR1 SGHDT, CDR2 YYEEEE. The ends lost 4 bases at V and 5 bases at J; junction bases unmatched: 16. The CDR3 totals 18 residues. CDR3 in amino acids: CASSTDRGLGPLRETQYF. CDR3 nucleotides: TGTGCCAGCAGCACGGACAGGGGGCTGGGCCCCCTAAGGGAGACCCAGTACTTC.

The rearrangement links TRBV7-2 to TRBJ2-2, with TRBD2 as a possible D gene (5 bases). V gave up 5 bases and J gave up 2 bases, with 12 bases separating them. The CDR3 covers 15 residues. CDR1 is SGHTA, CDR2 FQGNSA, per germline. CDR3 in amino acids: CASSDKGGNTGELFF. CDR3 nucleotides: TGTGCCAGCAGCGATAAAGGAGGTAACACCGGGGAGCTGTTTTTT.

The chain carries TRBV6-6 and TRBJ1-5; D call uncertain. V lost 3 bases and J 4 bases, leaving 10 bases between the germline ends. This CDR3 contains 14 residues. Germline V gives CDR1 MNHNY, CDR2 SVGAGI (reference sequence). The chain's CDR3 is CASSYLPSNQPQHF. CDR3 DNA: TGTGCCAGCAGTTATCTCCCCAGTAATCAGCCCCAGCATTTT.

V and J are TRBV28 and TRBJ1-2; TRBD1 might be the D (5 bases). The CDR3 spans 15 residues. Germline CDR1 MDHEN, CDR2 SYDVKM. The ends were cut back, 5 bases at V and 4 bases at J, with 17 bases in the middle. The CDR3 spells CASSRPGRAVYGYTF. As DNA, the CDR3 is TGTGCCAGCAGTCGACCGGGACGAGCAGTCTATGGCTACACCTTC.